This T cell receptor (beta chain) stems from a study of cytomegalovirus exposure and HLA in healthy donors (dated by TCRdb to 2015 to 2018). As for the study more broadly: According to a later analysis, the roughly 130 validation repertoires were produced on the same platform as the roughly 600 repertoires of the first cohort. Besides the first cohort of approximately 670 subjects, a separate validation cohort made up of some 110 different subjects was used. To predict cytomegalovirus infection status, the study combined high-throughput TCR immunosequencing, statistical association of individual TCRs with disease status, and machine learning. The study aimed to test whether cataloging public T cell receptors could reveal signatures of past pathogen exposure. The study at large found these results: The validation cohort had no HLA typing available for a later analysis, so co-occurrence within that cohort was assessed over all 120 or so repertoires. The classifier was reported to diagnose cytomegalovirus status with high specificity and sensitivity in both the original cohort and the validation cohort. Subsequent analysis determined that TCRs grouped into clusters in the first cohort also showed a tendency toward co-occurrence across the roughly 120 validation repertoires, and about 94% of cluster scores exceeded 0. Most TCR sequences were seen in very few donors, while some public TCRs were found in many individuals. In vitro tests confirmed that three of the cytomegalovirus-associated TCR beta chains recognize cytomegalovirus antigens. In the study, 150 to 200 TCR beta chains were listed as associated with cytomegalovirus. The authors suggested that the approach could potentially be generalized to other disease states and immunological phenotypes.

This clone was found once. The antigen this receptor binds is unknown. The input lacks base qualities; no much larger clone sits a single base away. The CDR3 covers 13 residues, taking in both the cysteine and the phenylalanine. The read is trimmed to its CDR3 DNA, 39 bases read in frame from base 1. Taken from the germline V gene, the CDR1 and CDR2 loops are SGHRS and YFSETQ. Trimming costs V 6 bases and J 7 bases, and their ends lie 14 bases apart. Donors formed part of the validation cohort, which comprised 120 subjects and was distinct from the first cohort of 670 or so subjects. Receptors were amplified or captured by the immunoSEQ multiplex PCR assay. The original methods were these. To diagnose cytomegalovirus status from the catalog of TCR beta chain sequences, a statistical classification framework was built. What TCRdb holds here is the immuneACCESS table cut down to in-frame rearrangements. Part of the clones is not present; checked against another copy, under half of the missing clones reflect an unresolved V gene, and the others are unexplained. D and trimming come from the DNA, and the V and J calls and clone size come from that table. Across this sample there are more than 250,000 clones, with about nine tenths seen only once. Approximately 3.1% of the sample rests with the top ten.

This TCR was recovered from a woman between 25 and 40 years old in good health and CMV-seronegative. The chain couples TRBV5-1 to TRBJ2-1; the D gene assignment is ambiguous. Material: PBMCs. Read as DNA, the sequence is TGCGCCAGCACCCCTTGGGGTTTGAATGAGCAGTTCTTC. This codes for CASTPWGLNEQFF.